This T cell receptor beta chain was identified in a study of T-cell reconstitution after alpha-beta-depleted transplantation in children. The study, taken as a whole, reports: Some patients' high day-60 TCRbeta diversity was traced to surviving recipient T cells and thymic progenitors.

Preparation of the TCRbeta library was carried out with unique molecular identifiers. One entry per CDR3 protein results from TCRdb running MiXCR on the PCR reads. This table holds 700,000 to 950,000 distinct CDR3 sequences, under 20% found once. Per germline, CDR1 GTSNPN and CDR2 SVGIG (reference sequence). V was pared by 3 bases and J by 2 bases, with 4 bases of the junction left unmatched. CDR3 length: 13 residues. As to this clonotype: As yet, its antigen is unknown.

This receptor was obtained from a male patient younger than 18 who had a stem cell transplant for acute lymphoblastic leukemia, so the T cells may come from the graft donor. The sample was PBMCs, mostly from graft donor cells, taken 360 days after TCRalphabeta/CD19-depleted stem cell transplant. J is TRBJ2-7 and V is TRBV30; TRBD1 matches 7 bases. CDR3 DNA sequence: TGTGCCTGGAGCGTAGGGACAGCCTACGAGCAGTACTTC. Translation gives CAWSVGTAYEQYF.